This T cell receptor (beta chain) is from a study of T cell responses to AZD1222 COVID-19 vaccine. Study-level points and caveats: Researchers report vaccine-associated CD4 TCRs spanning spike, with dominance at 160-218 and 743-854. Sampling that yielded the repertoires occurred only after the peak T cell response.

Clones were read by immunoSEQ multiplex PCR, and TCRdb kept only the in-frame ones, dropping some. This table has roughly 170,000 clones, around 94% appearing once. As to this clone: The target antigen is unknown. At the DNA level, this CDR3 is encoded by other sequences in the same sample as well.

Sample: peripheral blood, taken 28 days after the second AZD1222 dose. This sequence originates from an adult who received the AZD1222 COVID-19 vaccine.

The CDR3 protein is CASSVVGGELFF. CDR3 nucleotides: TGTGCCAGCAGCGTCGTAGGGGGGGAGCTGTTTTTT. The rearrangement uses TRBV9 and TRBJ2-2; D gene ambiguous. Germline V lookup: CDR1 SGDLS, CDR2 YYNGEE. The CDR3 is 12 residues long. Trimming shortened V by 2 bases and J by 8 bases, and 7 bases separated the two germline ends. Together with reference TRBV9 and TRBJ2-2, the CDR3 gives the full variable domain: DSGVTQTPKHLITATGQRVTLRCSPRSGDLSVYWYQQSLDQGLQFLIQYYNGEERAKGNILERFSAQQFPDLHSELNLSSLELGDSALYFCASSVVGGELFFGEGSRLTVL.